The clone carrying this T cell receptor beta chain was found once. The sample comes from a study of blood T cell repertoires in COVID-19. Background on the study: PBMCs, B-cell-depleted T cells, or T cells provided the cDNA or gDNA that made up the material.

Per the germline V gene, CDR1 is SGHNT and CDR2 is YENEEA. V lost 5 bases and J lost 6, with 19 bases in between. This CDR3 is built from 15 residues. Participants had their cohort set by participant-reported clinical history. Profiling relied on immunoSEQ multiplex PCR, and the TCRdb table lists in-frame clones only, not all of them. The data hold about 440,000 clones, with less than 95% observed a single time. The sample consisted of PBMCs or T cells enriched from blood (not recorded which). This sequence originates from a man aged 18 to 30 who had recovered from COVID-19. This sequence joins TRBV11-3 and TRBJ1-2; no reliable D call. The CDR3 coding sequence is TGTGCCAGCAGCCACCCCCGAGGAGTTGGCGATGGCTACACCTTC. Encoded protein: CASSHPRGVGDGYTF.